This entry describes one T cell receptor beta chain. Germline values: CDR1 MNHEY, CDR2 SMNVEV (reference sequence). The CDR3 length is 20 residues. Between the trimmed V and J ends, which lost 6 bases and 5 bases, there was a span of 29 bases. The data are from a study of blood T cell repertoires in COVID-19. Across the whole study: Samples representing acute and convalescent COVID-19 were sourced from the United States, Italy and Spain. PBMCs, B-cell-depleted T cells, or T cells provided the cDNA or gDNA that made up the material.

The authors' processing: Counts of nucleated cells, estimated from reference gene primer amplification, were obtained. Method: immunoSEQ multiplex PCR; TCRdb's copy keeps in-frame clones and lacks some. V and J calls and clone size are given by that table; D and trimming were obtained from the DNA. The sample comprises 150,000 to 200,000 clones, about four fifths of which are singletons, and approximately 8% rests with the top ten. Seattle participants joined during active infection and were tracked over time. This receptor was taken from a woman between 65 and 79 years old with COVID-19, enrolled during active disease. Sequences were obtained from peripheral blood. The gene calls are TRBV27 and TRBJ1-6; maybe TRBD1 (6 bases). The CDR3 spells CASSFLSSIRQVGDNSPLHF. Written as DNA, the CDR3 is TGTGCCAGCAGCTTTCTAAGCAGTATCCGACAGGTTGGGGATAATTCACCCCTCCACTTT.